This T cell receptor (beta chain) was retrieved from a study of T-cell memory formation after mild COVID-19. TCRdb re-analysed the 5' RACE reads in MiXCR, keeping a single row per CDR3 protein. The sample records roughly 580,000 distinct CDR3 sequences, approximately 19% being singletons. The CDR3 contains 15 residues. The V and J ends lost 6 bases and 4 bases, in that order; junction bases with no gene match: 10. CDR1 and CDR2 from the germline V gene are LGHNA and YNFKEQ. Sequenced material: PBMCs or a T cell subset sorted from them (not recorded which). The V call is TRBV4-2, the J call TRBJ2-7; 9 positions agree with TRBD2. This clonotype was sampled from an adult woman who had mild COVID-19 (a few samples of this study predate the infection). Cell type and time point are not known. This CDR3 reads CASSPSAGGMYEQYF. In DNA, the CDR3 is TGTGCCAGCAGTCCATCAGCGGGAGGAATGTACGAGCAGTACTTC.